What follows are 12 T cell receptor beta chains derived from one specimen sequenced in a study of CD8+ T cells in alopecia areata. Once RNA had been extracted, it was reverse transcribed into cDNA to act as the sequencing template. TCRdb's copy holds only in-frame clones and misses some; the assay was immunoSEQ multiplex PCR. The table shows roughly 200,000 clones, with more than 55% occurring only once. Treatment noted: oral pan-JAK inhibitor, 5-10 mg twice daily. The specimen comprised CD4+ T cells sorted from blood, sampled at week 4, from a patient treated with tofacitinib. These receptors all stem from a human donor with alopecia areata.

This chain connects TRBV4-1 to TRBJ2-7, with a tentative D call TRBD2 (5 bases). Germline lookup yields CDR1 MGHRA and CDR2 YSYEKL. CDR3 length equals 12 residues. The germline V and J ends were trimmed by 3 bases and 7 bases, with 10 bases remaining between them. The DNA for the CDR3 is TGCGCCAGCAGCCATCCCCGGGGAGAGCAGTACTTC. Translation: CASSHPRGEQYF.

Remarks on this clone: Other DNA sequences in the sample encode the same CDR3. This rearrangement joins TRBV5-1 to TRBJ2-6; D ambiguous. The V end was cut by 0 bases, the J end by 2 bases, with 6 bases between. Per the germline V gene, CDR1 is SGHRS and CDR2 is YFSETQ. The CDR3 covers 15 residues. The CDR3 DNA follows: TGCGCCAGCAGCTTGGCAGGCACTGGGGCCAACGTCCTGACTTTC. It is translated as CASSLAGTGANVLTF.

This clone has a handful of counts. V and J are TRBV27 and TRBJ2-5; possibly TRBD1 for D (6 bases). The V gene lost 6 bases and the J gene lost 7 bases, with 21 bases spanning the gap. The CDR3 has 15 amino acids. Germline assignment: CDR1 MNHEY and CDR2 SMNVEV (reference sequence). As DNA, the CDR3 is TGTGCCAGCAGCCCTACAGGGTTCAATAAGGGGACCCAGTACTTC. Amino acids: CASSPTGFNKGTQYF.

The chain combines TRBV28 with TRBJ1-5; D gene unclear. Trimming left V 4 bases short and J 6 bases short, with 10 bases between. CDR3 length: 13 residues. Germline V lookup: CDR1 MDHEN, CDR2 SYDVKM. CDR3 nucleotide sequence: TGTGCCAGCAGTTCTTGGGGTACTCAGCCCCAGCATTTT. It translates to CASSSWGTQPQHF.

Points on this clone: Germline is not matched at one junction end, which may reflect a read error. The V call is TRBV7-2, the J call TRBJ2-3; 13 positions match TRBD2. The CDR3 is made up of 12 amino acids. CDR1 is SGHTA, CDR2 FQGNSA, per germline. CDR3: CASSVTSGGASF. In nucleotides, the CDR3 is TGTGCCAGCAGCGTAACTAGCGGGGGGGCAAGTTTT.

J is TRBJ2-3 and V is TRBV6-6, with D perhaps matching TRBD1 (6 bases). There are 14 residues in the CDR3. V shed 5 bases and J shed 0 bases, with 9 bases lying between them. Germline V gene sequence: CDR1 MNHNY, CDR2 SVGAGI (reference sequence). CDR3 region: CASSHRDSTDTQYF. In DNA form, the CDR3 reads TGTGCCAGCAGTCACAGGGATAGCACAGATACGCAGTATTTT.

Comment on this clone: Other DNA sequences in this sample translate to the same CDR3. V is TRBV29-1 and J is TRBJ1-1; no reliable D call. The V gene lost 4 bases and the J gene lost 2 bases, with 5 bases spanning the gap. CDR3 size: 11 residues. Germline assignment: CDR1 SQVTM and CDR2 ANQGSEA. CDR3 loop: CSVAPNTEAFF. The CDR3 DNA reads TGCAGCGTTGCTCCTAACACTGAAGCTTTCTTT.

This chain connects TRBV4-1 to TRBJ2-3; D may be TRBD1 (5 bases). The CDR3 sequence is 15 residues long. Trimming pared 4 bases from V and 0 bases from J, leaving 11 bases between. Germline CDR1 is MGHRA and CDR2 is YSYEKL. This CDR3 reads CASSLQQGSTDTQYF. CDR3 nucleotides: TGCGCCAGCAGCCTTCAGCAGGGCAGCACAGATACGCAGTATTTT.

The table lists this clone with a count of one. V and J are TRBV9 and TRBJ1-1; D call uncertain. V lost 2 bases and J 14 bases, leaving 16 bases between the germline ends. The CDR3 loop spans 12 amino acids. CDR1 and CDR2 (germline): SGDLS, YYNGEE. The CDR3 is CASSVDESQVFF. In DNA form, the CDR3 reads TGTGCCAGCAGCGTGGACGAGTCCCAAGTCTTCTTT.

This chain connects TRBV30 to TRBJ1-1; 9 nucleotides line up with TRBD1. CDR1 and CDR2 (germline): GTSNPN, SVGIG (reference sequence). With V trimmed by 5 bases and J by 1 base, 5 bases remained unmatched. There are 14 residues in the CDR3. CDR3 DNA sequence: TGTGCCTGGCGTTCGGGACAGGGGAACACTGAAGCTTTCTTT. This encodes CAWRSGQGNTEAFF. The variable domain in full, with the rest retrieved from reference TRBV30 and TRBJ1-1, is SQTIHQWPATLVQPVGSPLSLECTVEGTSNPNLYWYRQAAGRGLQLLFYSVGIGQISSEVPQNLSASRPQDRQFILSSKKLLLSDSGFYLCAWRSGQGNTEAFFGQGTRLTVV.

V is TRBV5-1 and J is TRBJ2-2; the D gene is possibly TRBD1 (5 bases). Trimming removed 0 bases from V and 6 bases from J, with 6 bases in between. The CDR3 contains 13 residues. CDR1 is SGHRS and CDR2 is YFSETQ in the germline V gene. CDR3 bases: TGCGCCAGCAGCTTGGAGGGGTCCGGGGAGCTGTTTTTT. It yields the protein CASSLEGSGELFF.

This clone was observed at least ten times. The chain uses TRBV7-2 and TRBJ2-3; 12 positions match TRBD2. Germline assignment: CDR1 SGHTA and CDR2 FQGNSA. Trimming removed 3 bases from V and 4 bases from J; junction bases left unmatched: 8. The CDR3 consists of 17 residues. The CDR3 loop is CASSFLTSGGRADTQYF. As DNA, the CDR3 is TGTGCCAGCAGCTTTCTTACTAGCGGGGGGAGGGCAGATACGCAGTATTTT.